This T cell receptor (beta chain) was obtained from a study of CD8+ T cells in alopecia areata. RNA extraction and reverse transcription yielded cDNA as sequencing template. TCRdb's copy holds only in-frame clones and misses some; the assay was immunoSEQ multiplex PCR. The repertoire consists of 200,000 or so clones, with over 45% occurring once and the leading ten covering 4.5% to 6%. J lost 5 bases, V lost 2 bases, and 3 bases had no gene match. The CDR3 covers 15 residues. In germline, CDR1 is SGHRS, CDR2 YFSETQ. Specified treatment: oral pan-JAK inhibitor, 5-10 mg twice daily. The receptor was isolated from a human donor with alopecia areata. V gene TRBV5-1 combines with J gene TRBJ2-3, with TRBD2 identical over 12 bases. The sample was CD4+ T cells sorted from blood, taken at week 24, from a patient treated with tofacitinib. The CDR3 spells CASSLRTSGEDTQYF. The DNA for the CDR3 is TGCGCCAGCAGCTTACGGACTAGCGGGGAAGATACGCAGTATTTT. Filled out from reference TRBV5-1 and TRBJ2-3, the complete variable domain reads KAGVTQTPRYLIKTRGQQVTLSCSPISGHRSVSWYQQTPGQGLQFLFEYFSETQRNKGNFPGRFSGRQFSNSRSEMNVSTLELGDSALYLCASSLRTSGEDTQYFGPGTRLTVL.